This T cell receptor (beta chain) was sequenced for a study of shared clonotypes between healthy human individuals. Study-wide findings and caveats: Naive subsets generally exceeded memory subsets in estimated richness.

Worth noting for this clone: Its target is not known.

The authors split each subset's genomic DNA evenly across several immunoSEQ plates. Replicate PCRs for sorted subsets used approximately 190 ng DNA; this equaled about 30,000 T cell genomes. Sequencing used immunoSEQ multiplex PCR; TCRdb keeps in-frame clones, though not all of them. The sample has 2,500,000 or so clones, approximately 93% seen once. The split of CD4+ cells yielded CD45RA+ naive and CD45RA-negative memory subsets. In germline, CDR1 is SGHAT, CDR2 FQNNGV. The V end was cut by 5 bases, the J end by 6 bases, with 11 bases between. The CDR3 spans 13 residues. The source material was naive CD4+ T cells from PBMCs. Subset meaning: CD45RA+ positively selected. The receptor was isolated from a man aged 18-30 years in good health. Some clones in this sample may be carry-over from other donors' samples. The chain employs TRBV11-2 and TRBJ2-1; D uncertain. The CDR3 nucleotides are TGTGCCAGCAGCACACGACGTGGCAATGAGCAGTTCTTC. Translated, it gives CASSTRRGNEQFF.